The rows below give T cell receptor beta chains drawn from one sample of a study of naive and memory T cell subsets. TCRdb re-called the UMI-ligation and nested PCR reads through MiXCR, storing one row per CDR3 protein. The table lists 95,000 to 150,000 distinct CDR3 sequences, 35% to 45% of them singletons. What was sequenced was central memory CD4+ T cells from blood. All receptors come from a human donor in good health. The CDR3 runs from the conserved cysteine through the conserved F or W. The D gene is left open where the match is weak. Rows may omit the clone size; those that give it use once, few, many or a size class.

CDR3 protein: CASSQGPLAYEQYF; CDR3 DNA: TGTGCCAGCAGCCAGGGACCACTCGCCTACGAGCAGTACTTC; V gene: TRBV11-2; J gene: TRBJ2-7; clone size: NA; D gene: NA
CDR3 protein: CSASSRVAGDEQYF; CDR3 DNA: TGCAGTGCTTCCAGCAGGGTCGCGGGGGACGAGCAGTACTTC; V gene: TRBV20-1; J gene: TRBJ2-7; clone size: many; D gene: TRBD2
CDR3 protein: CASSLLESRRKETQYF; CDR3 DNA: TGTGCCAGCAGCTTGTTGGAGTCGAGGAGAAAAGAGACCCAGTACTTC; V gene: TRBV5-6; J gene: TRBJ2-5; clone size: NA; D gene: NA
CDR3 protein: CSASAGGIYNEQFF; CDR3 DNA: TGCAGTGCTAGCGCGGGAGGGATATACAATGAGCAGTTCTTC; V gene: TRBV20-1; J gene: TRBJ2-1; clone size: NA; D gene: TRBD2
CDR3 protein: CASSPRGSKTGDTQYF; CDR3 DNA: TGTGCCAGCAGCCCCAGGGGATCCAAGACAGGAGATACGCAGTATTTT; V gene: TRBV7-9; J gene: TRBJ2-3; clone size: NA; D gene: NA
CDR3 protein: CSARDRSGTNTQYF; CDR3 DNA: TGCAGTGCTAGAGATCGTAGCGGGACTAATACGCAGTATTTT; V gene: TRBV20-1; J gene: TRBJ2-3; clone size: few; D gene: TRBD2
CDR3 protein: CASSLARGLRNQPQHF; CDR3 DNA: TGTGCCAGCAGCTTGGCCAGGGGTCTGCGCAATCAGCCCCAGCATTTT; V gene: TRBV5-6; J gene: TRBJ1-5; clone size: few; D gene: NA
CDR3 protein: CASSVDVGETQYF; CDR3 DNA: TGTGCCAGCAGCGTAGATGTTGGAGAGACCCAGTACTTC; V gene: TRBV9; J gene: TRBJ2-5; clone size: NA; D gene: NA
CDR3 protein: CASSFSQSPYTDTQYF; CDR3 DNA: TGTGCCAGCAGTTTCTCACAGAGCCCCTACACAGATACGCAGTATTTT; V gene: TRBV27; J gene: TRBJ2-3; clone size: NA; D gene: NA
CDR3 protein: CASTQTGTGRTGELFF; CDR3 DNA: TGTGCCAGTACTCAGACCGGGACAGGTCGCACCGGGGAGCTGTTTTTT; V gene: TRBV19; J gene: TRBJ2-2; clone size: few; D gene: TRBD1
CDR3 protein: CASSRTSGRGSYEQYF; CDR3 DNA: TGTGCCAGCAGCCGGACTAGCGGGAGAGGGTCCTACGAGCAGTACTTC; V gene: TRBV3-1; J gene: TRBJ2-7; clone size: NA; D gene: TRBD2
CDR3 protein: CASNRLAGVKDTQYF; CDR3 DNA: TGCGCCAGCAATCGACTAGCGGGAGTCAAAGATACGCAGTATTTT; V gene: TRBV5-1; J gene: TRBJ2-3; clone size: many; D gene: TRBD2
CDR3 protein: CASRPVGGYNEQFF; CDR3 DNA: TGTGCCAGCAGACCGGTGGGGGGGTACAATGAGCAGTTCTTC; V gene: TRBV5-6; J gene: TRBJ2-1; clone size: few; D gene: TRBD2
CDR3 protein: CASSPEIPSRGHEQYF; CDR3 DNA: TGTGCCAGCTCACCCGAAATCCCGAGCCGGGGCCACGAGCAGTACTTC; V gene: TRBV18; J gene: TRBJ2-7; clone size: few; D gene: NA
CDR3 protein: CASAGEGIQETQYF; CDR3 DNA: TGTGCCTCCGCCGGGGAAGGGATACAAGAGACCCAGTACTTC; V gene: TRBV11-2; J gene: TRBJ2-5; clone size: few; D gene: NA
CDR3 protein: CASSPRGGTMAFF; CDR3 DNA: TGTGCCAGCAGTCCCCGGGGAGGCACCATGGCTTTCTTT; V gene: TRBV6-5; J gene: TRBJ1-1; clone size: NA; D gene: NA
CDR3 protein: CASSLAGGFTDTQYF; CDR3 DNA: TGTGCCAGCAGCTTAGCGGGCGGATTCACAGATACGCAGTATTTT; V gene: TRBV7-9; J gene: TRBJ2-3; clone size: NA; D gene: NA
CDR3 protein: CASSQVSGQSYEQYF; CDR3 DNA: TGCGCCAGCAGCCAAGTGTCAGGTCAGTCCTACGAGCAGTACTTC; V gene: TRBV4-1; J gene: TRBJ2-7; clone size: NA; D gene: NA
CDR3 protein: CSGSLAGTYEQYF; CDR3 DNA: TGCAGTGGATCGCTAGCGGGAACCTACGAGCAGTACTTC; V gene: TRBV20-1; J gene: TRBJ2-7; clone size: few; D gene: TRBD2
CDR3 protein: CAISESGGRLNTEAFF; CDR3 DNA: TGTGCCATCAGTGAGTCAGGGGGCAGGTTGAACACTGAAGCTTTCTTT; V gene: TRBV10-3; J gene: TRBJ1-1; clone size: NA; D gene: TRBD1
CDR3 protein: CASSSGQTTTEAFF; CDR3 DNA: TGTGCCAGCAGCTCCGGACAGACCACCACTGAAGCTTTCTTT; V gene: TRBV6-5; J gene: TRBJ1-1; clone size: few; D gene: NA
CDR3 protein: CASSFGVGTDTQYF; CDR3 DNA: TGTGCCAGCAGTTTTGGGGTCGGCACAGATACGCAGTATTTT; V gene: TRBV12-3/TRBV12-4; J gene: TRBJ2-3; clone size: NA; D gene: NA
CDR3 protein: CASSLGTRLMNTEAFF; CDR3 DNA: TGTGCCAGCAGTTTGGGGACAAGGCTTATGAACACTGAAGCTTTCTTT; V gene: TRBV12-3/TRBV12-4; J gene: TRBJ1-1; clone size: NA; D gene: NA
CDR3 protein: CASSEVGGRRRSPLHF; CDR3 DNA: TGTGCCAGCAGTGAAGTAGGGGGCCGACGACGTTCACCCCTCCACTTT; V gene: TRBV6-1; J gene: TRBJ1-6; clone size: few; D gene: TRBD1
CDR3 protein: CASSHGTSGDTDTQYF; CDR3 DNA: TGTGCCAGCAGCCACGGGACTAGCGGGGACACAGATACGCAGTATTTT; V gene: TRBV4-2; J gene: TRBJ2-3; clone size: few; D gene: TRBD2
CDR3 protein: CASSQLRGSSTDTQYF; CDR3 DNA: TGCGCCAGCAGCCAGTTAAGGGGCAGTAGCACAGATACGCAGTATTTT; V gene: TRBV4-1; J gene: TRBJ2-3; clone size: NA; D gene: NA
CDR3 protein: CASTWGEGRYNEQFF; CDR3 DNA: TGTGCCAGCACTTGGGGGGAGGGCCGATACAATGAGCAGTTCTTC; V gene: TRBV12-3/TRBV12-4; J gene: TRBJ2-1; clone size: few; D gene: TRBD2
CDR3 protein: CASSRRTSGRGDEQYF; CDR3 DNA: TGTGCCAGCAGCCGGCGGACTAGCGGGAGAGGGGACGAGCAGTACTTC; V gene: TRBV7-9; J gene: TRBJ2-7; clone size: few; D gene: TRBD2
CDR3 protein: CASSLGGQGVLETQYF; CDR3 DNA: TGTGCCAGCAGCTTAGGAGGACAGGGAGTATTAGAGACCCAGTACTTC; V gene: TRBV11-2; J gene: TRBJ2-5; clone size: once; D gene: TRBD1
CDR3 protein: CASKIAGGPGELFF; CDR3 DNA: TGTGCCAGCAAAATAGCGGGAGGGCCGGGGGAGCTGTTTTTT; V gene: TRBV7-2; J gene: TRBJ2-2; clone size: few; D gene: TRBD2
CDR3 protein: CASSQHLGLAGSDGEQFF; CDR3 DNA: TGTGCCAGCAGCCAACATCTAGGACTAGCGGGATCGGATGGTGAGCAGTTCTTC; V gene: TRBV14; J gene: TRBJ2-1; clone size: few; D gene: TRBD2
CDR3 protein: CASSFTSYEQYF; CDR3 DNA: TGTGCCAGCAGCTTTACCTCCTACGAGCAGTACTTC; V gene: TRBV7-2; J gene: TRBJ2-7; clone size: NA; D gene: NA
CDR3 protein: CASSPLGRDETQYF; CDR3 DNA: TGTGCCAGCAGCCCCCTGGGCAGGGACGAGACCCAGTACTTC; V gene: TRBV7-9; J gene: TRBJ2-5; clone size: NA; D gene: NA
CDR3 protein: CASQGQPSYEQYF; CDR3 DNA: TGTGCCAGCCAGGGACAGCCGTCCTACGAGCAGTACTTC; V gene: TRBV6-5; J gene: TRBJ2-7; clone size: NA; D gene: TRBD1
CDR3 protein: CASRGTAKETQYF; CDR3 DNA: TGCGCCAGCAGGGGGACGGCCAAAGAGACCCAGTACTTC; V gene: TRBV5-1; J gene: TRBJ2-5; clone size: NA; D gene: NA
CDR3 protein: CASSQVGLWDTQYF; CDR3 DNA: TGTGCCAGCAGCCAAGTTGGGCTCTGGGATACGCAGTATTTT; V gene: TRBV14; J gene: TRBJ2-3; clone size: few; D gene: NA
CDR3 protein: CASSPIVAGAQEATQYF; CDR3 DNA: TGTGCCAGCTCACCCATCGTAGCGGGAGCCCAAGAGGCGACCCAGTACTTC; V gene: TRBV18; J gene: TRBJ2-5; clone size: NA; D gene: TRBD2
CDR3 protein: CAISEQTIFLYTGELFF; CDR3 DNA: TGTGCCATCAGTGAGCAGACAATCTTCCTTTACACCGGGGAGCTGTTTTTT; V gene: TRBV10-3; J gene: TRBJ2-2; clone size: few; D gene: NA
CDR3 protein: CAWSVPGGTDTQYF; CDR3 DNA: TGTGCCTGGAGTGTACCCGGGGGCACAGATACGCAGTATTTT; V gene: TRBV30; J gene: TRBJ2-3; clone size: few; D gene: NA
CDR3 protein: CASSPLRTSRVGEQFF; CDR3 DNA: TGTGCCAGCAGCCCACTTAGGACTAGCCGGGTTGGGGAGCAGTTCTTC; V gene: TRBV14; J gene: TRBJ2-1; clone size: few; D gene: TRBD2
CDR3 protein: CSATGTRSNQPQHF; CDR3 DNA: TGCAGTGCGACCGGCACACGCTCCAATCAGCCCCAGCATTTT; V gene: TRBV20-1; J gene: TRBJ1-5; clone size: few; D gene: NA
CDR3 protein: CASSREGVAQYF; CDR3 DNA: TGTGCCAGCAGTCGCGAGGGGGTGGCCCAGTACTTC; V gene: TRBV12-3/TRBV12-4; J gene: TRBJ2-5; clone size: medium-sized; D gene: NA
CDR3 protein: CASSGVRADTQYF; CDR3 DNA: TGTGCCAGCAGCGGAGTTCGGGCAGATACGCAGTATTTT; V gene: TRBV6-2/TRBV6-3; J gene: TRBJ2-3; clone size: NA; D gene: NA
CDR3 protein: CASFQGGSSYNEQFF; CDR3 DNA: TGTGCCAGCTTCCAAGGGGGGAGCTCCTACAATGAGCAGTTCTTC; V gene: TRBV28; J gene: TRBJ2-1; clone size: few; D gene: NA
CDR3 protein: CATSRRRGLAEAFF; CDR3 DNA: TGTGCCACCAGCAGGCGGAGGGGGCTCGCTGAAGCTTTCTTT; V gene: TRBV15; J gene: TRBJ1-1; clone size: NA; D gene: TRBD1
CDR3 protein: CASSQPGLANTGELFF; CDR3 DNA: TGTGCCAGCAGCCAACCGGGACTAGCGAACACCGGGGAGCTGTTTTTT; V gene: TRBV3-1; J gene: TRBJ2-2; clone size: NA; D gene: TRBD2
CDR3 protein: CASNNGADLSPLHF; CDR3 DNA: TGTGCCAGTAATAACGGGGCAGATCTCTCACCCCTCCACTTT; V gene: TRBV7-2; J gene: TRBJ1-6; clone size: NA; D gene: NA
CDR3 protein: CATSRDVSGFVRSNQPQHF; CDR3 DNA: TGTGCCACCAGCAGAGATGTGAGCGGTTTCGTTAGGAGCAATCAGCCCCAGCATTTT; V gene: TRBV15; J gene: TRBJ1-5; clone size: NA; D gene: NA
CDR3 protein: CASRSGAPEQETQYF; CDR3 DNA: TGTGCCAGCAGGTCCGGGGCACCGGAACAAGAGACCCAGTACTTC; V gene: TRBV12-3/TRBV12-4; J gene: TRBJ2-5; clone size: NA; D gene: NA
CDR3 protein: CAWSGGQLNYEQYF; CDR3 DNA: TGTGCCTGGAGCGGGGGACAGCTGAACTACGAGCAGTACTTC; V gene: TRBV30; J gene: TRBJ2-7; clone size: NA; D gene: NA
CDR3 protein: CAWSPGRQGNQPQHF; CDR3 DNA: TGTGCCTGGAGTCCGGGCCGACAGGGCAATCAGCCCCAGCATTTT; V gene: TRBV30; J gene: TRBJ1-5; clone size: NA; D gene: NA
CDR3 protein: CAISEPGTAQHF; CDR3 DNA: TGTGCCATCAGTGAGCCTGGGACGGCCCAGCATTTT; V gene: TRBV10-3; J gene: TRBJ1-5; clone size: NA; D gene: NA
CDR3 protein: CATSGNFGRDTQYF; CDR3 DNA: TGTGCCACCTCTGGTAACTTCGGCCGTGATACGCAGTATTTT; V gene: TRBV28; J gene: TRBJ2-3; clone size: medium-sized; D gene: NA
CDR3 protein: CASSYIGRNNEQFF; CDR3 DNA: TGTGCCAGCAGTTATATCGGGAGAAACAATGAGCAGTTCTTC; V gene: TRBV6-5; J gene: TRBJ2-1; clone size: many; D gene: NA
CDR3 protein: CASHSSGRYYEQYF; CDR3 DNA: TGTGCCAGCCACTCTAGCGGGAGGTACTACGAGCAGTACTTC; V gene: TRBV6-1; J gene: TRBJ2-7; clone size: NA; D gene: TRBD2
CDR3 protein: CSVDITGLYNEQFF; CDR3 DNA: TGCAGCGTTGATATAACGGGACTCTACAATGAGCAGTTCTTC; V gene: TRBV29-1; J gene: TRBJ2-1; clone size: NA; D gene: NA
CDR3 protein: CASRTGGYGYTF; CDR3 DNA: TGTGCCAGCAGGACAGGGGGCTATGGCTACACCTTC; V gene: TRBV12-3/TRBV12-4; J gene: TRBJ1-2; clone size: NA; D gene: TRBD1